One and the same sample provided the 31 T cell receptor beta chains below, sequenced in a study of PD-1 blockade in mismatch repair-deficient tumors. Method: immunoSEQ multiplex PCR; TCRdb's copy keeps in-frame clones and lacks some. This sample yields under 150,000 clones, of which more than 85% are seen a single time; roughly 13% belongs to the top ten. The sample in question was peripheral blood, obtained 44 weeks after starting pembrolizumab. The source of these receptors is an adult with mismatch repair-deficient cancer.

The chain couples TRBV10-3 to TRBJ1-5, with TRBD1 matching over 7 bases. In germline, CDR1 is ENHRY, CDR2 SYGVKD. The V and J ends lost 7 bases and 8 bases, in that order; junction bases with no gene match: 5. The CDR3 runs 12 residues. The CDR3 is CAIKDRDEPQHF. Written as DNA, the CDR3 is TGTGCCATCAAAGACAGGGATGAGCCCCAGCATTTT.

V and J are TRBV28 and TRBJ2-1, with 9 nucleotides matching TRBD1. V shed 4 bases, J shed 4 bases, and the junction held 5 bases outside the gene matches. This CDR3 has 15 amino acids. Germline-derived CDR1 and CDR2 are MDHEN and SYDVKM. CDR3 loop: CASSSAGTGYNEQFF. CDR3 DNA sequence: TGTGCCAGCAGTTCCGCCGGGACAGGGTACAATGAGCAGTTCTTC.

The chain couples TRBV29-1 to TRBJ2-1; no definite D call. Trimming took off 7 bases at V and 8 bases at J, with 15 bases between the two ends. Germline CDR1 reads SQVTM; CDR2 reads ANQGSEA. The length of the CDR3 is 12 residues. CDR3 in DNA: TGCAGCGGAAGGTCCTCCGCGGATGAGCAGTTCTTC. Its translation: CSGRSSADEQFF.

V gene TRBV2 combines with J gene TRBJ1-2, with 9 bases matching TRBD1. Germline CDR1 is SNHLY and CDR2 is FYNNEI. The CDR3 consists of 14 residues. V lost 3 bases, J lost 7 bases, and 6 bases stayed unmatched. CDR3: CASSDPQGAGGYTF. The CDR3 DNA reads TGTGCCAGCAGTGATCCACAGGGGGCCGGTGGCTACACCTTC.

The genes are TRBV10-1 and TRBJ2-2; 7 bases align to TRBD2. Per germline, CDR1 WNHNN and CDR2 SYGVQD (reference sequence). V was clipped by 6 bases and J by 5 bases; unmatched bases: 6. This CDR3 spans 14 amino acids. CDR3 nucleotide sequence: TGCGCCAGCAGAGGGAGGGTGAGGACCGGGGAGCTGTTTTTT. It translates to CASRGRVRTGELFF.

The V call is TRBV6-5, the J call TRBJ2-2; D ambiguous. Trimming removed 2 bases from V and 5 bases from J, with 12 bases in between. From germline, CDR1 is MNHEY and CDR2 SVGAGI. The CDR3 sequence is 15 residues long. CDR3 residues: CASSYVVSTTGELFF. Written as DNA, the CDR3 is TGTGCCAGCAGTTACGTAGTCTCGACAACCGGGGAGCTGTTTTTT.

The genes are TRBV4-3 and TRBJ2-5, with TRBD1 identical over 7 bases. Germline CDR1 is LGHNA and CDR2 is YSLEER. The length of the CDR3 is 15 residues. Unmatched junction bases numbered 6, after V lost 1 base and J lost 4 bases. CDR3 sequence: CASSQVAGGRETQYF. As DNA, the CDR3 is TGCGCCAGCAGCCAAGTCGCAGGGGGAAGAGAGACCCAGTACTTC.

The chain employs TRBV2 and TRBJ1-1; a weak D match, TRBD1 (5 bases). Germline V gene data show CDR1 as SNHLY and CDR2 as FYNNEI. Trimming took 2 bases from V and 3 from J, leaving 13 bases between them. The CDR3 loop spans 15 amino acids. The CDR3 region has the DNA TGTGCCAGCAGTGAATGGGGGGACTCGGACACTGAAGCTTTCTTT. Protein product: CASSEWGDSDTEAFF. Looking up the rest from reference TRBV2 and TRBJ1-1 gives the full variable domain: EPEVTQTPSHQVTQMGQEVILRCVPISNHLYFYWYRQILGQKVEFLVSFYNNEISEKSEIFDDQFSVERPDGSNFTLKIRSTKLEDSAMYFCASSEWGDSDTEAFFGQGTRLTVV.

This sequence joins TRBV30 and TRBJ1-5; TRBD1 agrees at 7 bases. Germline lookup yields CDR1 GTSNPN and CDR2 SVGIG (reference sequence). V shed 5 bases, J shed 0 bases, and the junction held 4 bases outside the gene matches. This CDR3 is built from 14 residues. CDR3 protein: CAWAPGGSNQPQHF. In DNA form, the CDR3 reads TGTGCCTGGGCGCCAGGGGGTAGCAATCAGCCCCAGCATTTT. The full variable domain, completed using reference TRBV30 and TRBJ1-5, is SQTIHQWPATLVQPVGSPLSLECTVEGTSNPNLYWYRQAAGRGLQLLFYSVGIGQISSEVPQNLSASRPQDRQFILSSKKLLLSDSGFYLCAWAPGGSNQPQHFGDGTRLSIL.

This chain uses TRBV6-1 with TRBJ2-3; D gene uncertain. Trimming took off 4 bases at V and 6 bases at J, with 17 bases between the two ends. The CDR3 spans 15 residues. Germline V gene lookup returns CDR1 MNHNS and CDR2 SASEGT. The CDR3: CASSGAVVGSDTQYF. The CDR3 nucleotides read TGTGCCAGCAGTGGGGCTGTTGTGGGTTCGGATACGCAGTATTTT.

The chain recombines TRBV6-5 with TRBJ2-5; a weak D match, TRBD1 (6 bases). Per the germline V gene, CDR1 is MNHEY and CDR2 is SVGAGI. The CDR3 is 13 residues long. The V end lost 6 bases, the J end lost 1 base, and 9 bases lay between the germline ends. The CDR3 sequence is CASRRTVQETQYF. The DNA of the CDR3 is TGTGCCAGCAGGCGGACAGTCCAAGAGACCCAGTACTTC.

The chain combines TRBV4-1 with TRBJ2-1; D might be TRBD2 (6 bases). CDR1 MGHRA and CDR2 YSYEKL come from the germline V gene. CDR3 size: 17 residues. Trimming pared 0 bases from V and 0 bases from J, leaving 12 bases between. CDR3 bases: TGCGCCAGCAGCCAAGATGAACTTAGCGGCTCCTACAATGAGCAGTTCTTC. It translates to CASSQDELSGSYNEQFF.

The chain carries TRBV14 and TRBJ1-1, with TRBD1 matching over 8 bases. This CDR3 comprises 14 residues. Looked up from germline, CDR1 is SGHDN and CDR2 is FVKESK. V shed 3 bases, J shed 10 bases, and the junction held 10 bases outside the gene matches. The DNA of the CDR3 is TGTGCCAGCAGCCATGGCCGGACAGGGAAATCAGCTTTCTTT. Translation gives CASSHGRTGKSAFF.

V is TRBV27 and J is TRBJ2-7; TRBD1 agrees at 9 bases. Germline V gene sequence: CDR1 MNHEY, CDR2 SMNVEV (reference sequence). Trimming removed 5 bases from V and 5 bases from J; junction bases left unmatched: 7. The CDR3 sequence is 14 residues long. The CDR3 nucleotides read TGTGCCAGCAGTCAGGACAGGGGTCTACACGAGCAGTACTTC. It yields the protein CASSQDRGLHEQYF.

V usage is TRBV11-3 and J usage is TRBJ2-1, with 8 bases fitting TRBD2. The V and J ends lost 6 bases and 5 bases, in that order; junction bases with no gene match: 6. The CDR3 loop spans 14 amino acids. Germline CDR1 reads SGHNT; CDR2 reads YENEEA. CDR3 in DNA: TGTGCCAGCAGACCCGCGGGAGGAAACAATGAGCAGTTCTTC. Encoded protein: CASRPAGGNNEQFF. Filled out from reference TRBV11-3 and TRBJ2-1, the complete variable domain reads EAGVVQSPRYKIIEKKQPVAFWCNPISGHNTLYWYLQNLGQGPELLIRYENEEAVDDSQLPKDRFSAERLKGVDSTLKIQPAELGDSAVYLCASRPAGGNNEQFFGPGTRLTVL.

The CDR3 is CASSPRQGASYEQYF. CDR3 in DNA: TGTGCCAGCAGCCCGAGACAGGGAGCCTCCTACGAGCAGTACTTC. The V and J genes are TRBV9 and TRBJ2-7; 7 positions agree with TRBD1. After removal of 4 bases from V and 0 bases from J, the junction contained 7 bases not matched to a gene. The CDR3 runs 15 residues. The germline CDR1 and CDR2 sequences are SGDLS and YYNGEE.

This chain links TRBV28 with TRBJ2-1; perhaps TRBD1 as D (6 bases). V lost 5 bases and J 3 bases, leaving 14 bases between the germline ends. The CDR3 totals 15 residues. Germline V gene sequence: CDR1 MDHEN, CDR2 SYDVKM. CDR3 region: CASSQTGRSYNEQFF. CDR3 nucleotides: TGTGCCAGCAGTCAAACAGGGCGAAGCTACAATGAGCAGTTCTTC.

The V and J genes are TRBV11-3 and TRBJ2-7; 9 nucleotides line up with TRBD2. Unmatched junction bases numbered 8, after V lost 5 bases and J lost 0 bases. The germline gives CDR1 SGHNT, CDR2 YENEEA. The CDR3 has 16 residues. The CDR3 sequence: CASSLRGGNSSYEQYF. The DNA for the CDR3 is TGTGCCAGCAGCCTGCGGGGGGGTAACAGCTCCTACGAGCAGTACTTC.

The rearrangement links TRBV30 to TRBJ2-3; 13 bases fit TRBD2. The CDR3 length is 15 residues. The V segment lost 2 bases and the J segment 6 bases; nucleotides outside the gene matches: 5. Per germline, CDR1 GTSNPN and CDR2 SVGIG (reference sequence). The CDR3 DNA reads TGTGCCTGGAGTAGGACTAGCGGGGGAGGGGATACGCAGTATTTT. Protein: CAWSRTSGGGDTQYF.

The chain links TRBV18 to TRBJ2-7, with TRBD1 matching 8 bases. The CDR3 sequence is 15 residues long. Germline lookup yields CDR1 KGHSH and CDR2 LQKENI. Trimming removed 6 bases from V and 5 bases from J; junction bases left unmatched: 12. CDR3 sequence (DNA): TGTGCCAGCTCCTACGGGACAGGACCTGGGGACGAGCAGTACTTC. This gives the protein CASSYGTGPGDEQYF.

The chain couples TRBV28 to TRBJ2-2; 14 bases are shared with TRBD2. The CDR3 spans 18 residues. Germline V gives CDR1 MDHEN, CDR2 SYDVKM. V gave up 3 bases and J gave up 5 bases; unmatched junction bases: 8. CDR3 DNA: TGTGCCAGCAGTTTCGGGACTAGCGGGAGCATTGGGACCGGGGAGCTGTTTTTT. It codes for CASSFGTSGSIGTGELFF.

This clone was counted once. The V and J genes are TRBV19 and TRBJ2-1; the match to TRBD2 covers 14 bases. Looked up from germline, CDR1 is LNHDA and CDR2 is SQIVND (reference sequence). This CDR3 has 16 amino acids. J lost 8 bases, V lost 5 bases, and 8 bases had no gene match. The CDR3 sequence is CASSVGLAGGRDEQFF. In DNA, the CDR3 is TGTGCCAGTAGTGTTGGACTAGCGGGAGGTAGGGATGAGCAGTTCTTC.

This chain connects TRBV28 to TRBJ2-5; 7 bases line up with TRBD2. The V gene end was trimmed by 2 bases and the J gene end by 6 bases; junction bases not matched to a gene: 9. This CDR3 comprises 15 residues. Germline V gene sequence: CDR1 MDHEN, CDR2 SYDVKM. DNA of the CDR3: TGTGCCAGCAGTTTAGACGAGGGGAGGGCGAAGACCCAGTACTTC. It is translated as CASSLDEGRAKTQYF.

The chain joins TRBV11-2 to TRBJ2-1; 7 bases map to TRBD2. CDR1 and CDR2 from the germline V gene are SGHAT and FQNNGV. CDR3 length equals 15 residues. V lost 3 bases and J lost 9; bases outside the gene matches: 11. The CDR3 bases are TGTGCCAGCAGCTTTGAGGGAGGGCATTTGTTTGAGCAGTTCTTC. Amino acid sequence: CASSFEGGHLFEQFF.

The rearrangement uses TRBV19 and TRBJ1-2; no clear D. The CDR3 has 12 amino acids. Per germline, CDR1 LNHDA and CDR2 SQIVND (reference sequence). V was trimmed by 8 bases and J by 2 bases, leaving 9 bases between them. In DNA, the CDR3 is TGTGCCAGTGAGGGTATCAACTATGGCTACACCTTC. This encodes CASEGINYGYTF. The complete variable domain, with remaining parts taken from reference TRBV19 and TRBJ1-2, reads DGGITQSPKYLFRKEGQNVTLSCEQNLNHDAMYWYRQDPGQGLRLIYYSQIVNDFQKGDIAEGYSVSREKKESFPLTVTSAQKNPTAFYLCASEGINYGYTFGSGTRLTVV.

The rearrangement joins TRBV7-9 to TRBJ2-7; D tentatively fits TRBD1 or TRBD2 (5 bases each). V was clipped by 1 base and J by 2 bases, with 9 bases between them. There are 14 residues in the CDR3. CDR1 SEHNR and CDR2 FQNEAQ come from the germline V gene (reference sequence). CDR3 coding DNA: TGTGCCAGCAGCTTAGGGGACCCTGCCTACGAGCAGTACTTC. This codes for CASSLGDPAYEQYF.

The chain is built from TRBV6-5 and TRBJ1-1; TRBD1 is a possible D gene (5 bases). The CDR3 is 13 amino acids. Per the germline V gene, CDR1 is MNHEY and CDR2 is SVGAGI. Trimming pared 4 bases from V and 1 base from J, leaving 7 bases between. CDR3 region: CASSFGGNTEAFF. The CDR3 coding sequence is TGTGCCAGCAGTTTCGGGGGGAACACTGAAGCTTTCTTT.

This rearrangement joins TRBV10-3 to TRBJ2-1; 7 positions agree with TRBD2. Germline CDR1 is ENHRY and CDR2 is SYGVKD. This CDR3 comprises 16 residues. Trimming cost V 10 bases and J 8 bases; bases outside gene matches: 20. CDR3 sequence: CASQGEDGRHVDEQFF. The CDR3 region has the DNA TGTGCCAGCCAAGGAGAGGACGGGAGGCATGTCGATGAGCAGTTCTTC.

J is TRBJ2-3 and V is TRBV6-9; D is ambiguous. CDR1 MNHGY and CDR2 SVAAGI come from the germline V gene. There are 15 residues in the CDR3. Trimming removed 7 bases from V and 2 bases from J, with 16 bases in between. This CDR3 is CASTSSGRITDTQYF. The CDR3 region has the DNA TGTGCCAGCACCTCCTCGGGCCGAATCACAGATACGCAGTATTTT.

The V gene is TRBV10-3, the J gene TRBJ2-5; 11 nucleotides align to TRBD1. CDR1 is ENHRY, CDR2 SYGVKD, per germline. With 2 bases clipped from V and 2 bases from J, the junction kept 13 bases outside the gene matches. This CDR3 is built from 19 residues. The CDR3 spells CAISEPPSLGTGGQETQYF. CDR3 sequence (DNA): TGTGCCATCAGTGAGCCTCCCTCGTTGGGGACAGGGGGGCAAGAGACCCAGTACTTC.

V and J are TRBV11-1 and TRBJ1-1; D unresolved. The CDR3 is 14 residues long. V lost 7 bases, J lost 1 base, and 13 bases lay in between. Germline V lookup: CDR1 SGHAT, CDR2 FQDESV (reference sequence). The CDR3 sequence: CASNDPVANTEAFF. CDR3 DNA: TGTGCCAGCAACGATCCGGTAGCGAACACTGAAGCTTTCTTT.